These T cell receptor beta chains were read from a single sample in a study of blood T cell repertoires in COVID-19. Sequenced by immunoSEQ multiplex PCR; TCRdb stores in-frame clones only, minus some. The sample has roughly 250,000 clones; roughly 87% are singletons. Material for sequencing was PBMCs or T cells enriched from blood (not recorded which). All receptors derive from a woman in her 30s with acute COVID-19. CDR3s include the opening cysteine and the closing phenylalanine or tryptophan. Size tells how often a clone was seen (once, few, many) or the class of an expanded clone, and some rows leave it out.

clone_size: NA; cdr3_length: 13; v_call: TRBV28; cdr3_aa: CASKFWGDQPQHF
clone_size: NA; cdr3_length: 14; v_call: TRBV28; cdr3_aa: CASGGIVMNTEAFF
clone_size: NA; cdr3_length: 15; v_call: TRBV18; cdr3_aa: CASSPGLTSGNTIYF
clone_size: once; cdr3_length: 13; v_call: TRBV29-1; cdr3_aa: CSVPTQVNYGYTF
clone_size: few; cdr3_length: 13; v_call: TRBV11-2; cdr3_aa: CASSLETGAPLHF
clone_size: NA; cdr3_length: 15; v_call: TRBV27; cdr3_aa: CASSFSDRVGYGYTF
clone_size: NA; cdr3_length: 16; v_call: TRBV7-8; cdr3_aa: CASSSPFQGLGEKLFF
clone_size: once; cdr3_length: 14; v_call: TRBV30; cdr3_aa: CAWFPGQGAREQYF
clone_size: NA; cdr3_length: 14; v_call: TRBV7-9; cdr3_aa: CASSSSTGNTEAFF
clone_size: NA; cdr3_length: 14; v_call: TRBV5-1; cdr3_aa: CASRPGLAGDQAFF
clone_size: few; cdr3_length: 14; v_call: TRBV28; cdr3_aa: CASSSPGGNYGYTF
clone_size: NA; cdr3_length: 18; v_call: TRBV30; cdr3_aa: CAWSVRRASPLRNYGYTF
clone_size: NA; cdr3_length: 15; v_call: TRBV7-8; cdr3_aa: CASSQGQGRQETQYF
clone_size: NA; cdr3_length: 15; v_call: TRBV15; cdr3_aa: CATSRETGIRQPQHF
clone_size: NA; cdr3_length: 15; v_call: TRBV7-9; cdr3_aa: CASSFEGEGGNEQFF
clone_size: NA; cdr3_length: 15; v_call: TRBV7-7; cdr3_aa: CASSRLAGGPNEQFF
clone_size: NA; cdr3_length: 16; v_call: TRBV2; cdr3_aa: CASSDRTGLWANVLTF
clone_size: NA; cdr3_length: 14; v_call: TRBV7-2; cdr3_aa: CASSSGSQSYEQYF
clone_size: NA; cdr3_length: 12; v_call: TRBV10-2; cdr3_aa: CASSGTGTEQFF
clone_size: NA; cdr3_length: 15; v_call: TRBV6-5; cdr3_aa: CASSRTSGGQETQYF
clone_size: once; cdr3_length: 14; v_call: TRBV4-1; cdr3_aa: CASSSPGGGEKLFF
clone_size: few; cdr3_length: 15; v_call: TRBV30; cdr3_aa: CAWSRDSGWGNTIYF
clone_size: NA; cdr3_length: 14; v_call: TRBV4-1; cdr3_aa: CASSQGGANEKLFF
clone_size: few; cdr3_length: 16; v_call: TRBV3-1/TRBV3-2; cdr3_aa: CASSLSWTKSGYEQYF
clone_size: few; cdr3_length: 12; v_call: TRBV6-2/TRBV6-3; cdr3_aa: CASSYGGTEAFF
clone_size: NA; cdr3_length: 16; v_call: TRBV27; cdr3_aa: CASASSMGHLSYEQYF
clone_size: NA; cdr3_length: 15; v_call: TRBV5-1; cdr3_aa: CASSLTSPFYNEQFF
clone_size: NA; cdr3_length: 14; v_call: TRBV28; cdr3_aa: CASRPRVGPYEQYF
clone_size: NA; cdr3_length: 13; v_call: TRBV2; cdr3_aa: CASSGGRGETAFF
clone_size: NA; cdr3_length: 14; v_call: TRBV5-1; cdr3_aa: CASSTGTGESGYTF
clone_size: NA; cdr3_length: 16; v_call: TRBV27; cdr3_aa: CASSFARADPNYEQYF
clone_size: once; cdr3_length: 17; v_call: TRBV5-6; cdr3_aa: CASSLPTGTDITDTQYF
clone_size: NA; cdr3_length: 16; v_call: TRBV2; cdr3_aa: CASKYPGLAGPNEQFF
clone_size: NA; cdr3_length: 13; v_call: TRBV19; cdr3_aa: CASRRTIGSEAFF
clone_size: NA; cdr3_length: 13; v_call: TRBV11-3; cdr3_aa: CASSTGPLGEQYF
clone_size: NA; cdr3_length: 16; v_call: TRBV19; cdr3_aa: CASSIRRTGGGETQYF
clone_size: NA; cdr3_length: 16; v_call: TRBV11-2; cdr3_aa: CASSLALAGARYTQYF